The present entry profiles one T cell receptor beta chain with its context. Its antigen is still unknown. These data originate in a study of CD8+ T cells in alopecia areata. General study points: Patients displayed less clarity in TCR sharing than mice, a finding possibly related to HLA.

RNA, once extracted, was reverse transcribed into cDNA for use as the sequencing template. Generated by immunoSEQ multiplex PCR, the TCRdb table keeps only in-frame clones and is missing some. The data show roughly 150,000 clones, with around 57% seen just once and over 4% held by the top ten. With 4 bases clipped from V and 8 bases from J, the junction kept 7 bases outside the gene matches. Per the germline V gene, CDR1 is SGHDT and CDR2 is YYEEEE. The CDR3 totals 13 residues. Sequencing used CD4+ T cells sorted from blood. The clonotype comes from a human donor in good health. The chain employs TRBV5-6 and TRBJ1-2; 8 nucleotides line up with TRBD1. The CDR3, as DNA: TGTGCCAGCAGCGCGGACAGGGAAGGCGGCTACACCTTC. This translates into CASSADREGGYTF.